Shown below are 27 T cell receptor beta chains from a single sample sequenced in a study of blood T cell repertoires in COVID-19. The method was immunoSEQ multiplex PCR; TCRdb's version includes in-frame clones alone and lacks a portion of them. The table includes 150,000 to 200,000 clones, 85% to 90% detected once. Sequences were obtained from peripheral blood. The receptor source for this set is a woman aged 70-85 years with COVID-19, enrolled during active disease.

The CDR3 loop reads CASSPQGGSNQPQHF. CDR3 in DNA: TGTGCCAGCAGCCCACAGGGTGGAAGCAATCAGCCCCAGCATTTT. The genes are TRBV7-3 and TRBJ1-5, with D possibly TRBD1 on 6 matching bases. This CDR3 is built from 15 residues. Germline lookup yields CDR1 SGHTA and CDR2 FQGTGA. Trimming took off 5 bases at V and 1 base at J, with 12 bases between the two ends.

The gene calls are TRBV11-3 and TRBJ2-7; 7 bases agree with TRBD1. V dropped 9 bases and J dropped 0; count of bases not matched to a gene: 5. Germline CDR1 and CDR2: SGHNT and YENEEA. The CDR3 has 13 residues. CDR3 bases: TGTGCCAGTCGACAGGGCCCCTCCTACGAGCAGTACTTC. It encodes CASRQGPSYEQYF.

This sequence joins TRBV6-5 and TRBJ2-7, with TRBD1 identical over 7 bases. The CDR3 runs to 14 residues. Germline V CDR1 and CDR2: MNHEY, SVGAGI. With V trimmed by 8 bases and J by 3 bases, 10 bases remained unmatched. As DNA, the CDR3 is TGTGCCAGCGGTAGGACAGGTCTTGGCTACGAGCAGTACTTC. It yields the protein CASGRTGLGYEQYF.

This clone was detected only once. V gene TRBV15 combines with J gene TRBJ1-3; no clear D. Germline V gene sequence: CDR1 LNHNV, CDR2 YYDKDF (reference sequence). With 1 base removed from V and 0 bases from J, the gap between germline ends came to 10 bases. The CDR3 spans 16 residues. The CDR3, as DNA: TGTGCCACCAGCAGAGGCGGGTCCTCCTCTGGAAACACCATATATTTT. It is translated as CATSRGGSSSGNTIYF. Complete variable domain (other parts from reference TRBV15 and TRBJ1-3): DAMVIQNPRYQVTQFGKPVTLSCSQTLNHNVMYWYQQKSSQAPKLLFHYYDKDFNNEADTPDNFQSRRPNTSFCFLDIRSPGLGDTAMYLCATSRGGSSSGNTIYFGEGSWLTVV.

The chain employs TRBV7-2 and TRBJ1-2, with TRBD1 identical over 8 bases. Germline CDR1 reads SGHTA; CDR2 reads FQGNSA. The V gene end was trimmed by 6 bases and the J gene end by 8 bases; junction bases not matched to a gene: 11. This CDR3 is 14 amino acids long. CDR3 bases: TGTGCCAGCAGATTACCTCAGGGGGCGGGCGGCTACACCTTC. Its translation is CASRLPQGAGGYTF.

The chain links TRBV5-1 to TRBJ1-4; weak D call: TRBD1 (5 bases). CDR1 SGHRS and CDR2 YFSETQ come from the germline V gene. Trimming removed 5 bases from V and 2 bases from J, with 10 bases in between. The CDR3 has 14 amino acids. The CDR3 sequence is CASRVGLTNEKLFF. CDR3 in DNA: TGCGCCAGCAGGGTGGGACTGACTAATGAAAAACTGTTTTTT.

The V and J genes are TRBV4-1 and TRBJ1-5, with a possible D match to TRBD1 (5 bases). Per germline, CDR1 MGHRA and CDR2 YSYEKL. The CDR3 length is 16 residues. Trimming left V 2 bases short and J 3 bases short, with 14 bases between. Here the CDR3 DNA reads TGCGCCAGCAGCCAAAGAGGCGGGGCTTACAATCAGCCCCAGCATTTT. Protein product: CASSQRGGAYNQPQHF.

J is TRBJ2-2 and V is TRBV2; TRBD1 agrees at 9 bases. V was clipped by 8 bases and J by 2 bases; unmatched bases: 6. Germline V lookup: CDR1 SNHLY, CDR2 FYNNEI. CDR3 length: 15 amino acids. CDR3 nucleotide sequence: TGTGCCAGCCTCAGGACAGGGGTCAACACCGGGGAGCTGTTTTTT. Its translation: CASLRTGVNTGELFF.

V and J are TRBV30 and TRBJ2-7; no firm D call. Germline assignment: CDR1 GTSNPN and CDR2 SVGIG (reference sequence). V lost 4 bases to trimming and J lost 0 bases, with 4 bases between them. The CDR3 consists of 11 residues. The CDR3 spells CAWIHSYEQYF. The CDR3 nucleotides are TGTGCCTGGATCCACTCCTACGAGCAGTACTTC. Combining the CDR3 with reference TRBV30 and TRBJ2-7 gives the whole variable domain SQTIHQWPATLVQPVGSPLSLECTVEGTSNPNLYWYRQAAGRGLQLLFYSVGIGQISSEVPQNLSASRPQDRQFILSSKKLLLSDSGFYLCAWIHSYEQYFGPGTRLTVT.

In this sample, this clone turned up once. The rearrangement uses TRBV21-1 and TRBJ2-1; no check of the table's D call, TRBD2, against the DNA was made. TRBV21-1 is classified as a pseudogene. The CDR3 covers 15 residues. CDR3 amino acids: CASSKVAGGPDEQFF. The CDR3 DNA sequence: TGTGCCAGCAGCAAAGTGGCGGGAGGGCCGGATGAGCAGTTCTTC.

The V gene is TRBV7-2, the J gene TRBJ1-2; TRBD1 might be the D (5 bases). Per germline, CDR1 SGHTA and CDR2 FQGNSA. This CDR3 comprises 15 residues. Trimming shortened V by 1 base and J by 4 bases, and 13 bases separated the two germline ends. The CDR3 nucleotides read TGTGCCAGCAGCTTAGACCTCCGGGGGGGCTATGGCTACACCTTC. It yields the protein CASSLDLRGGYGYTF.

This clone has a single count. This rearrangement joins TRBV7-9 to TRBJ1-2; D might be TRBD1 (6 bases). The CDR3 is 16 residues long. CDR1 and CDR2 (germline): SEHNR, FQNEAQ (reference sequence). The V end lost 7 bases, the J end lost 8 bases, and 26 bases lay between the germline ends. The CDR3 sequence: CASTTPPFTGFEGYTF. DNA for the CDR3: TGTGCCAGCACAACCCCACCATTTACAGGGTTCGAAGGCTACACCTTC.

CDR3: CASSPGTGIAGGTNEQFF. CDR3 bases: TGTGCCAGCAGTCCAGGGACAGGAATAGCGGGAGGGACCAATGAGCAGTTCTTC. The chain carries TRBV28 and TRBJ2-1; TRBD2 matches 11 bases. The CDR3 is made up of 18 amino acids. V gave up 5 bases and J gave up 6 bases; unmatched junction bases: 15. Germline loops: CDR1 MDHEN, CDR2 SYDVKM.

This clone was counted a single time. Here the CDR3 DNA reads TGTGCCAGTAGTACCACCCTGCGCGGCGAGCAGTACTTC. Its translation is CASSTTLRGEQYF. The chain has TRBV19 and TRBJ2-7; D not certain. V was trimmed by 4 bases and J by 6 bases, leaving 13 bases between them. Germline values: CDR1 LNHDA, CDR2 SQIVND (reference sequence). The CDR3 spans 13 residues.

This CDR3 reads CASSQDRNGYTF. CDR3 nucleotides: TGCGCCAGCAGTCAAGACAGAAATGGCTACACCTTC. The rearrangement links TRBV5-1 to TRBJ1-2, with a possible D match to TRBD1 (5 bases). CDR1 and CDR2 (germline): SGHRS, YFSETQ. The CDR3 extends over 12 amino acids. Trimming left V 5 bases short and J 6 bases short, with 11 bases between.

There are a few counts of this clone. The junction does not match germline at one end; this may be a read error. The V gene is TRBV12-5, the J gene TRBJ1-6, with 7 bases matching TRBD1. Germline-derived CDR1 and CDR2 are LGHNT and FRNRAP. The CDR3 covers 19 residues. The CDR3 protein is CASGLLYRGHQPYDSPLHF. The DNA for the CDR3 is TGTGCTAGTGGTTTGCTATACAGGGGACATCAGCCCTATGATTCACCCCTCCACTTT. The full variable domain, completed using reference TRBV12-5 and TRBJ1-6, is DARVTQTPRHKVTEMGQEVTMRCQPILGHNTVFWYRQTMMQGLELLAYFRNRAPLDDSGMPKDRFSAEMPDATLATLKIQPSEPRDSAVYFCASGLLYRGHQPYDSPLHFGNGTRLTVT.

CDR3 protein: CASRDRGENSPLHF. The CDR3 nucleotides are TGTGCCAGCAGGGACAGGGGGGAAAATTCACCCCTCCACTTT. The rearrangement joins TRBV6-5 to TRBJ1-6, with TRBD1 matching 10 bases. CDR1 and CDR2 (germline): MNHEY, SVGAGI. This CDR3 has 14 residues. Trimming cost V 6 bases and J 7 bases; bases outside gene matches: 3.

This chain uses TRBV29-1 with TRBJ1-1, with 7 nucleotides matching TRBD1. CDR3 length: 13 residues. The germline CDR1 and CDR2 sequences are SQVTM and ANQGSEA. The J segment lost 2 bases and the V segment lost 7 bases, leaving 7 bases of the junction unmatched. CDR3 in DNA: TGCAGCGGTGGGGACAGATTTAACACTGAAGCTTTCTTT. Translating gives CSGGDRFNTEAFF.

The DNA for the CDR3 is TGTGCCAGCACCCTTGAGGGATTCTACAATGAGCAGTTCTTC. The encoded protein is CASTLEGFYNEQFF. The genes are TRBV6-5 and TRBJ2-1; tentatively, D is TRBD2 (5 bases). The V gene lost 7 bases and the J gene lost 3 bases, with 13 bases spanning the gap. The CDR3 covers 14 residues. Germline assignment: CDR1 MNHEY and CDR2 SVGAGI.

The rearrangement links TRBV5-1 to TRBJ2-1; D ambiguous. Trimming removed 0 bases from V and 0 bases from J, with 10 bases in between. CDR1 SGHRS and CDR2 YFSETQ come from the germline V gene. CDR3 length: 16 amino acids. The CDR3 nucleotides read TGCGCCAGCAGCTTGGCCGTTGGCCTCTCCTACAATGAGCAGTTCTTC. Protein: CASSLAVGLSYNEQFF. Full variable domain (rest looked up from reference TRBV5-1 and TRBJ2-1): KAGVTQTPRYLIKTRGQQVTLSCSPISGHRSVSWYQQTPGQGLQFLFEYFSETQRNKGNFPGRFSGRQFSNSRSEMNVSTLELGDSALYLCASSLAVGLSYNEQFFGPGTRLTVL.

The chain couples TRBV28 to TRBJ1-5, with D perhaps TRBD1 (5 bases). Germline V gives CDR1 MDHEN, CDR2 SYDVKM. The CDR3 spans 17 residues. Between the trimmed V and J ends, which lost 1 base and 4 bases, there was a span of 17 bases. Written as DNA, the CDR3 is TGTGCCAGCAGTTTATCTCCCTTGGGTAGGGGAAATCAGCCCCAGCATTTT. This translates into CASSLSPLGRGNQPQHF.

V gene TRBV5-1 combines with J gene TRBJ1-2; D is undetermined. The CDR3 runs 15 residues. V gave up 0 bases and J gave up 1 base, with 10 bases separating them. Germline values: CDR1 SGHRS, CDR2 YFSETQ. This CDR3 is CASSLGLGSNYGYTF. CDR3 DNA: TGCGCCAGCAGCTTGGGGCTCGGGAGTAACTATGGCTACACCTTC.

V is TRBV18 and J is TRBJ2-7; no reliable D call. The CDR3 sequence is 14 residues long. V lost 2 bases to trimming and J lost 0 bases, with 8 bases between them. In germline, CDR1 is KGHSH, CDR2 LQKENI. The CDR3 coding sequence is TGTGCCAGCTCACCAGCCAGCGACTCCTACGAGCAGTACTTC. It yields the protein CASSPASDSYEQYF.

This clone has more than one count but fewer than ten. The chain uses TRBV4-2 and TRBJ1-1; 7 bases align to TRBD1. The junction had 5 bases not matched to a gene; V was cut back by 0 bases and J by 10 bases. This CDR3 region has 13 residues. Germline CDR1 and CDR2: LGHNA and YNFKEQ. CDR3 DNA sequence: TGTGCCAGCAGCCAAGAGACAGGGTCCTTAGCTTTCTTT. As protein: CASSQETGSLAFF.

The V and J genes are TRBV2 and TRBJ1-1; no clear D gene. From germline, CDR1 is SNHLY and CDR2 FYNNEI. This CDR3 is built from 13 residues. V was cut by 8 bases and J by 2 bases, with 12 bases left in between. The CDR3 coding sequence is TGTGCCAGCCCTAGAACCCAAAACACTGAAGCTTTCTTT. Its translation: CASPRTQNTEAFF.

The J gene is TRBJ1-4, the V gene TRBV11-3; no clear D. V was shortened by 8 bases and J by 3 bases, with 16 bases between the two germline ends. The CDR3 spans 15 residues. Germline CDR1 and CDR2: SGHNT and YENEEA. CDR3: CASRREGAANEKLFF. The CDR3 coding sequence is TGTGCCAGCCGTCGGGAGGGAGCAGCTAATGAAAAACTGTTTTTT. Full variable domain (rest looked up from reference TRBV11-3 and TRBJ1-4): EAGVVQSPRYKIIEKKQPVAFWCNPISGHNTLYWYLQNLGQGPELLIRYENEEAVDDSQLPKDRFSAERLKGVDSTLKIQPAELGDSAVYLCASRREGAANEKLFFGSGTQLSVL.

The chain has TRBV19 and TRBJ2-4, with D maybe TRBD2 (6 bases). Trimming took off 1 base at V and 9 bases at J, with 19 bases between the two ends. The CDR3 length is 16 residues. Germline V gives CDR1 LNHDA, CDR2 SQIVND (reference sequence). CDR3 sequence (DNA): TGTGCCAGTAGTATAGGGGGACGGGAGCGAGTCAGCATTCAGTACTTC. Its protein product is CASSIGGRERVSIQYF.